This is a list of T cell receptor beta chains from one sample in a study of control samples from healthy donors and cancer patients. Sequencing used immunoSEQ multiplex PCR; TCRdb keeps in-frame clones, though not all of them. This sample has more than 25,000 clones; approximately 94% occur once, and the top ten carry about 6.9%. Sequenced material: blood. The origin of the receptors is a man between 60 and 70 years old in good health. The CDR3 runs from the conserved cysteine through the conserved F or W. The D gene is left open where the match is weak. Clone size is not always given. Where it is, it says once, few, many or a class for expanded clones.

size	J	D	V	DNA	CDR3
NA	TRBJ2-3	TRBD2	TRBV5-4	TGTGCCAGCAGAACGGGGGGGGGAACAGATACGCAGTATTTT	CASRTGGGTDTQYF
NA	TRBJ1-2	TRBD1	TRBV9	TGTGCCAGCAGCCTGACAGGGTTACAGGGCTACACCTTC	CASSLTGLQGYTF
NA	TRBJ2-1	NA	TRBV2	TGTGCCAGCTATCGAGAATACAATGAGCAGTTCTTC	CASYREYNEQFF
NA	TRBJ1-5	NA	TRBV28	TGTGCCAGCAGGGGGGGGGCGTTGAATCAGCCCCAGCATTTT	CASRGGALNQPQHF
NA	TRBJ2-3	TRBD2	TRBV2	TGTGCCAGCAGTGGAAGACTAGCGGGGGAGGTAGATACGCAGTATTTT	CASSGRLAGEVDTQYF
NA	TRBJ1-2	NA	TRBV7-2	TGTGCCAGCAGCTTATCAACGGTCAACTATGGCTACACCTTC	CASSLSTVNYGYTF
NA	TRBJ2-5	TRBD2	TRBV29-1	TGCAGCGTCGAGCGGGGGGCCTTCCAAGAGACCCAGTACTTC	CSVERGAFQETQYF
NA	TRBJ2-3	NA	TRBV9	TGTGCCAGCAGCGTAGAGGCTACTCGGGGAGATACGCAGTATTTT	CASSVEATRGDTQYF
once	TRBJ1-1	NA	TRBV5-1	TGCGCCAGCAGCAGGGGAATGAACACTGAAGCTTTCTTT	CASSRGMNTEAFF
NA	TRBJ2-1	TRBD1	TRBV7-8	TGTGCCAGCAGCTCTTCATTTGGGACAGGGTTGGATGAGCAGTTCTTC	CASSSSFGTGLDEQFF
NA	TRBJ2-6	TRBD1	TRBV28	TGTGCCAGCAGTTCCGGGACAGGAGCTGGGGCCAACGTCCTGACTTTC	CASSSGTGAGANVLTF
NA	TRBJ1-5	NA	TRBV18	TGTGCCAGCTCACCTTCCGGGACACCCAATCAGCCCCAGCATTTT	CASSPSGTPNQPQHF
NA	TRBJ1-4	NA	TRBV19	TGTGCCAGTAGTTCCCGACAGTCCAATGAAAAACTGTTTTTT	CASSSRQSNEKLFF
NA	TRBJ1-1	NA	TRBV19	TGTGCCAGTAGTATGGGGAAAATTGAAGCTTTCTTT	CASSMGKIEAFF
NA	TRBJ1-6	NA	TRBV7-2	TGTGCCAGCAGCTTCGACCCTCTAGGGGTCAATTCACCCCTCCACTTT	CASSFDPLGVNSPLHF
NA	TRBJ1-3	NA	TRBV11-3	TGTGCCAGCAGCTCCGGAGGGACGGCGGGAAACACCATATATTTT	CASSSGGTAGNTIYF